The 24 T cell receptor beta chains below all came from one sample that was sequenced in a study of blood T cell repertoires in COVID-19. The data were produced by immunoSEQ multiplex PCR, yet TCRdb's version contains in-frame clones alone and is incomplete. The profile covers around 250,000 clones, with approximately 89% appearing a single time and 0.95% to 1.5% taken by the ten largest. Sequenced input: PBMCs or T cells enriched from blood (not recorded which). The receptor set was obtained from a woman in her thirties or forties with acute COVID-19.

This clone has only a few counts. The chain couples TRBV2 to TRBJ1-1; TRBD1 is a possible D gene (5 bases). Germline values: CDR1 SNHLY, CDR2 FYNNEI. V was clipped by 5 bases and J by 8 bases, with 9 bases between them. This CDR3 is built from 11 residues. CDR3 loop: CASSYRPEAFF. The DNA for the CDR3 is TGTGCCAGCAGTTACAGGCCCGAAGCTTTCTTT.

The rearrangement links TRBV29-1 to TRBJ1-2, with D hard to call. CDR3 size: 13 residues. Germline lookup yields CDR1 SQVTM and CDR2 ANQGSEA. V was clipped by 2 bases and J by 7 bases, with 14 bases between them. The CDR3 sequence: CSVESLEASGYTF. The CDR3 DNA reads TGCAGCGTTGAAAGTCTGGAGGCTTCTGGCTACACCTTC.

The gene calls are TRBV2 and TRBJ1-2; D perhaps matches TRBD1 (5 bases). Trimming pared 2 bases from V and 0 bases from J, leaving 10 bases between. Germline assignment: CDR1 SNHLY and CDR2 FYNNEI. The CDR3 runs 15 residues. Here the CDR3 DNA reads TGTGCCAGCAGTGAAATTCGACAGACTAACTATGGCTACACCTTC. This gives the protein CASSEIRQTNYGYTF.

The V gene is TRBV29-1, the J gene TRBJ2-1; 9 positions agree with TRBD1. This CDR3 is 13 amino acids long. The V and J ends lost 3 bases and 5 bases, in that order; junction bases with no gene match: 2. Germline V lookup: CDR1 SQVTM, CDR2 ANQGSEA. CDR3 amino acids: CSVDGTGNNEQFF. CDR3 sequence (DNA): TGCAGCGTTGACGGGACAGGGAACAATGAGCAGTTCTTC.

V usage is TRBV19 and J usage is TRBJ2-7; the match to TRBD2 covers 12 bases. The CDR3 spans 17 residues. CDR1 is LNHDA, CDR2 SQIVND, per germline (reference sequence). J lost 2 bases, V lost 4 bases, and 9 bases had no gene match. The CDR3 sequence: CASSTTSGGFGTYEQYF. The CDR3 DNA reads TGTGCCAGTAGTACGACTAGCGGGGGCTTCGGAACCTACGAGCAGTACTTC.

This clone was found a few times. This chain uses TRBV10-1 with TRBJ2-2; 10 bases map to TRBD2. The CDR3 is 14 residues long. Germline V gene sequence: CDR1 WNHNN, CDR2 SYGVQD (reference sequence). V was clipped by 5 bases and J by 3 bases; unmatched bases: 0. As DNA, the CDR3 is TGCGCCAGCAGTAGCGGGGGGGACACCGGGGAGCTGTTTTTT. Translation gives CASSSGGDTGELFF.

The CDR3 here is CASSGQGVKGYTF. The CDR3 bases are TGTGCCAGCAGCGGACAGGGGGTAAAGGGCTACACCTTC. This rearrangement joins TRBV27 to TRBJ1-2; 10 nucleotides agree with TRBD1. V lost 6 bases and J lost 8; bases outside the gene matches: 6. Germline CDR1 MNHEY, CDR2 SMNVEV (reference sequence). The CDR3 has 13 amino acids.

This rearrangement joins TRBV30 to TRBJ2-7, with TRBD2 matching 12 bases. Germline CDR1 GTSNPN, CDR2 SVGIG (reference sequence). J was trimmed by 3 bases and V by 3 bases; bases with no gene match: 0. The CDR3 runs 13 residues. CDR3 nucleotide sequence: TGTGCCTGGAGGACTAGCGGGAGCTACGAGCAGTACTTC. Its translation is CAWRTSGSYEQYF.

This clone was counted a single time. The chain combines TRBV5-1 with TRBJ2-3; TRBD2 matches at 14 bases. This CDR3 contains 17 residues. Germline CDR1 is SGHRS and CDR2 is YFSETQ. V gave up 2 bases and J gave up 6 bases; unmatched junction bases: 8. CDR3 coding DNA: TGCGCCAGCAGCTTAGTCGGGACTAGCGGGAGCTTGGATACGCAGTATTTT. As protein: CASSLVGTSGSLDTQYF. The full variable domain, in which reference TRBV5-1 and TRBJ2-3 provide the parts outside the CDR3, is KAGVTQTPRYLIKTRGQQVTLSCSPISGHRSVSWYQQTPGQGLQFLFEYFSETQRNKGNFPGRFSGRQFSNSRSEMNVSTLELGDSALYLCASSLVGTSGSLDTQYFGPGTRLTVL.

The CDR3 DNA follows: TGCGCCAGCAGCGTACAGGGTTCCAGGAACACTGAAGCTTTCTTT. This encodes CASSVQGSRNTEAFF. V is TRBV5-1 and J is TRBJ1-1, with a possible D match to TRBD1 (6 bases). The germline V gene has CDR1 SGHRS and CDR2 YFSETQ. V shed 4 bases and J shed 1 base, with 14 bases lying between them. CDR3 length equals 15 residues. The whole variable domain, remainder taken from reference TRBV5-1 and TRBJ1-1, is KAGVTQTPRYLIKTRGQQVTLSCSPISGHRSVSWYQQTPGQGLQFLFEYFSETQRNKGNFPGRFSGRQFSNSRSEMNVSTLELGDSALYLCASSVQGSRNTEAFFGQGTRLTVV.

The V call is TRBV28, the J call TRBJ2-3; D possibly corresponds to TRBD2 (6 bases). With 4 bases removed from V and 3 bases from J, the gap between germline ends came to 20 bases. The CDR3 runs 17 residues. CDR1 is MDHEN and CDR2 is SYDVKM in the germline V gene. The CDR3 region has the DNA TGTGCCAGCAGTTCCTCCGGGACTCTGGGTCTAACAGATACGCAGTATTTT. Its protein product is CASSSSGTLGLTDTQYF. The complete variable domain, with remaining parts taken from reference TRBV28 and TRBJ2-3, reads DVKVTQSSRYLVKRTGEKVFLECVQDMDHENMFWYRQDPGLGLRLIYFSYDVKMKEKGDIPEGYSVSREKKERFSLILESASTNQTSMYLCASSSSGTLGLTDTQYFGPGTRLTVL.

The gene calls are TRBV7-9 and TRBJ2-4; 8 positions match TRBD2. The CDR3 is 15 residues long. The germline CDR1 and CDR2 sequences are SEHNR and FQNEAQ (reference sequence). V was clipped by 4 bases and J by 0 bases; unmatched bases: 2. CDR3 in DNA: TGTGCCAGCAGCTCGGGGGGGACAGCCAAAAACATTCAGTACTTC. Its protein is CASSSGGTAKNIQYF.

This sequence joins TRBV7-9 and TRBJ2-7; D may be TRBD2 (6 bases). This CDR3 comprises 13 residues. Germline lookup yields CDR1 SEHNR and CDR2 FQNEAQ (reference sequence). The V end lost 5 bases, the J end lost 6 bases, and 14 bases lay between the germline ends. The CDR3 sequence: CASSPKTSSEQYV. Here the CDR3 DNA reads TGTGCCAGCAGCCCAAAAACTAGCTCCGAGCAGTACGTC.

The V and J genes are TRBV6-5 and TRBJ1-5; TRBD1 matches at 7 bases. The CDR3 sequence is 13 residues long. Germline CDR1 is MNHEY and CDR2 is SVGAGI. The ends lost 4 bases at V and 7 bases at J; junction bases unmatched: 4. Written as DNA, the CDR3 is TGTGCCAGCAGTTCGACAGGGAAACAGCCCCAGCATTTT. Residues: CASSSTGKQPQHF.

The CDR3 reads CASSREKNNQPQHF. The CDR3 DNA follows: TGCGCCAGCAGCAGGGAGAAAAACAATCAGCCCCAGCATTTT. The rearrangement uses TRBV4-1 and TRBJ1-5; D not certain. CDR3 size: 14 residues. Germline V gene sequence: CDR1 MGHRA, CDR2 YSYEKL. Trimming removed 5 bases from V and 3 bases from J, with 11 bases in between.

V gene TRBV7-8 combines with J gene TRBJ1-5; 7 bases agree with TRBD1. CDR3 size: 14 residues. J gave up 3 bases and V 4 bases, and 3 bases lay outside the gene matches. Germline V gene data show CDR1 as SGHVS and CDR2 as FQNEAQ. CDR3 region: CASSSGGINQPQHF. The DNA for the CDR3 is TGTGCCAGCAGCTCAGGGGGTATCAATCAGCCCCAGCATTTT.

The V call is TRBV3-1 (or the pseudogene TRBV3-2), the J call TRBJ1-2; D remains unclear. The germline CDR1 and CDR2 sequences are LGHDT and YNNKEL (reference sequence). Trimming left V 0 bases short and J 8 bases short, with 10 bases between. The CDR3 consists of 13 residues. DNA of the CDR3: TGTGCCAGCAGCCAAGATCGCGGGAGAGGCTACACCTTC. This encodes CASSQDRGRGYTF.

V usage is TRBV28 and J usage is TRBJ1-2; TRBD1 aligns across 7 bases. V gave up 8 bases and J gave up 0 bases; unmatched junction bases: 3. This CDR3 spans 13 amino acids. Germline CDR1 is MDHEN and CDR2 is SYDVKM. The CDR3 loop is CASEGQPNYGYTF. CDR3 bases: TGTGCCAGCGAGGGACAGCCTAACTATGGCTACACCTTC.

The chain recombines TRBV20-1 with TRBJ2-3; 10 positions match TRBD2. J lost 5 bases, V lost 3 bases, and 8 bases had no gene match. Germline CDR1 and CDR2: DFQATT and SNEGSKA (reference sequence). This CDR3 spans 15 amino acids. In DNA, the CDR3 is TGCAGTGCTAGTGCCTCTAGCGGGGGACAAGATACGCAGTATTTT. It is translated as CSASASSGGQDTQYF.

J is TRBJ2-2 and V is TRBV30; tentative D call: TRBD2 (6 bases). The CDR3 sequence is 13 residues long. Germline CDR1 and CDR2: GTSNPN and SVGIG (reference sequence). V shed 3 bases and J shed 7 bases, with 12 bases lying between them. The DNA of the CDR3 is TGTGCCTGGAGCCGGGACTCGATCGGGGAGCTGTTTTTT. Its protein is CAWSRDSIGELFF.

The count of this clone is one. The chain joins TRBV24-1 to TRBJ2-1, with D possibly matching TRBD2 (5 bases). CDR3 size: 16 residues. The germline V and J ends were trimmed by 3 bases and 4 bases, with 15 bases remaining between them. Per the germline V gene, CDR1 is KGHDR and CDR2 is SFDVKD. The CDR3 sequence is CATSDEGFPMYNEQFF. CDR3 in DNA: TGTGCCACCAGTGATGAGGGTTTCCCCATGTACAATGAGCAGTTCTTC.

The chain combines TRBV19 with TRBJ2-5; TRBD1 agrees at 7 bases. The CDR3 is 19 amino acids. With V trimmed by 0 bases and J by 0 bases, 13 bases remained unmatched. Germline CDR1 is LNHDA and CDR2 is SQIVND (reference sequence). The CDR3 spells CASSIDREGGATHQETQYF. CDR3 bases: TGTGCCAGTAGTATAGATCGAGAAGGGGGCGCGACTCACCAAGAGACCCAGTACTTC.

The rearrangement links TRBV28 to TRBJ2-5; TRBD2 agrees at 7 bases. Germline trimming cut 5 bases from V and 5 bases from J; bases unmatched to any gene: 5. The CDR3 is made up of 13 amino acids. The germline CDR1 and CDR2 sequences are MDHEN and SYDVKM. The CDR3, as DNA: TGTGCCAGCAGTCCAACTAGCGCCGAGACCCAGTACTTC. It specifies CASSPTSAETQYF. The variable domain in full, completed from reference TRBV28 and TRBJ2-5, reads DVKVTQSSRYLVKRTGEKVFLECVQDMDHENMFWYRQDPGLGLRLIYFSYDVKMKEKGDIPEGYSVSREKKERFSLILESASTNQTSMYLCASSPTSAETQYFGPGTRLLVL.

The CDR3 DNA sequence: TGTGCCAGCAGCAACAGAGGGTACACCGGGGAGCTGTTTTTT. Its protein is CASSNRGYTGELFF. The V and J genes are TRBV28 and TRBJ2-2, with D tentatively TRBD2 (5 bases). Germline V gene lookup returns CDR1 MDHEN and CDR2 SYDVKM. The CDR3 is 14 residues long. The V end lost 6 bases, the J end lost 3 bases, and 11 bases lay between the germline ends.